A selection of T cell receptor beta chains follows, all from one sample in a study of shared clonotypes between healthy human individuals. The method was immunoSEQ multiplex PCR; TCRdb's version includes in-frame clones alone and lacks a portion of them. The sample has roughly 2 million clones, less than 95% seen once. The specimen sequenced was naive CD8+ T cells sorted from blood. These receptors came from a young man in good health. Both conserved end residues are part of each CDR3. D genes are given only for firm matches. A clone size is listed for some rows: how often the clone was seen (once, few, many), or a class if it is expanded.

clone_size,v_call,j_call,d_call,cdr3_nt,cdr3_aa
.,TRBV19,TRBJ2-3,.,TGTGCCACCGGAGGGGTGGCAGATACGCAGTATTTT,CATGGVADTQYF
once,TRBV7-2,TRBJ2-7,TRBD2,TGTGCCAGCAGCCCCTGCCAAGGGGTGCGGGGGACCTACGAGCAGTACTTC,CASSPCQGVRGTYEQYF
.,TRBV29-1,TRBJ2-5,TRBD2,TGCAGCGTTGAAGATCGGGGGGGGCAAGAGACCCAGTACTTC,CSVEDRGGQETQYF
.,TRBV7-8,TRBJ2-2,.,TGTGCCAGCCATAAGGGAGGTCTGAACACCGGGGAGCTGTTTTTT,CASHKGGLNTGELFF
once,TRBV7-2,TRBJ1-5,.,TGTGCCAGCAGCTTATGGGGCGATCAGCCCCAGCATTTT,CASSLWGDQPQHF
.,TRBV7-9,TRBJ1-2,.,TGTGCCAGCAGTTTACTCGACAGTTTGGGAGATGGCTACACCTTC,CASSLLDSLGDGYTF
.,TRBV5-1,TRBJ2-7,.,TGCGCCAGCAGCTTCGTGGACTCCGAGCAGTACTTC,CASSFVDSEQYF
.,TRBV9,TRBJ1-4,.,TGTGCCAGCAGCTCCCCCCCGCGCGGGGGTGGCAATGAAAAACTGTTTTTT,CASSSPPRGGGNEKLFF
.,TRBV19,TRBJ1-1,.,TGTGCCAGTAGTATCGGACAGACCACTGAAGCTTTCTTT,CASSIGQTTEAFF
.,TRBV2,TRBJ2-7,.,TGTGCCAGCAGTGATTCGGGCAGGGGCAACTCCTACGAGCAGTACTTC,CASSDSGRGNSYEQYF
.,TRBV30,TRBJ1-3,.,TGTGCCTGGACGGCTGGAAACACCATATATTTT,CAWTAGNTIYF
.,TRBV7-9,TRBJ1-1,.,TGTGCCAGCAGCTTAGACAGCCCTGACACTGAAGCTTTCTTT,CASSLDSPDTEAFF
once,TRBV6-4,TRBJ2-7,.,TGTGCCAGCATCCAGGGACCCGGCTACGAGCAGTACTTC,CASIQGPGYEQYF
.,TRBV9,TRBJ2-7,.,TGTGCCAGCAGCGTAGATCTTGGGAGTAACGAGCAGTACTTC,CASSVDLGSNEQYF
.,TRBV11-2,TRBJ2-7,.,TGTGCCAGCGGTTACAGGGTTTACGAGCAGTACTTC,CASGYRVYEQYF
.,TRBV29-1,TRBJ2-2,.,TGCAGCGTTTTGCACGACACCGGGGAGCTGTTTTTT,CSVLHDTGELFF
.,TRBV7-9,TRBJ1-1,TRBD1,TGTGCCAGCAGCCCAGCGGGACAGCTAACTGAAGCTTTCTTT,CASSPAGQLTEAFF
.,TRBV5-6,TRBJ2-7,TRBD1,TGTGCCAGCAGCTGGGACAGAGACTACGAGCAGTACTTC,CASSWDRDYEQYF
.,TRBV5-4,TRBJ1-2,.,TGTGCCAGCACCGAAAGGGGAGCGGACACCTTC,CASTERGADTF
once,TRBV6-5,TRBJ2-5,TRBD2,TGTGCCAGCAGTCCCTCCCCTAGCGGGGTAGAGACCCAGTACTTC,CASSPSPSGVETQYF
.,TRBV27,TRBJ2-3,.,TGTGCCAGCAGCCGAGGGGATACGCAGTATTTT,CASSRGDTQYF
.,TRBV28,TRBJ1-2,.,TGTGCCAGCAGTTCAAACAGGGAAATCTCATACGGCTACACCTTC,CASSSNREISYGYTF